These 30 T cell receptor beta chains originate from one sample sequenced in a study of siplizumab effects on memory and regulatory T cells (dated by TCRdb to about 2019). Preparation of the library involved the immunoSEQ multiplex PCR assay. TCRdb took this table from immuneACCESS and kept in-frame rearrangements with V and J called. Such tables lack part of the clones; where checked against another copy, unresolved V genes explain under half of the gap, and the rest is unexplained. The sample profile shows tens of thousands of clones; approximately 96% of them were found once. Together, the top ten hold around 0.093% of the sample. Material for sequencing was naive CD8+ T cells sorted from blood. In light of the paper, this sample's cell subset or site label describes: unstimulated naive T cells. The receptors come from a human donor in good health.

Only one count was recorded for this clone. The gene calls are TRBV11-2 and TRBJ1-1, with D unclear. Germline V gene sequence: CDR1 SGHAT, CDR2 FQNNGV. This CDR3 contains 14 residues. V lost 1 base, J lost 0 bases, and 6 bases lay in between. The CDR3 region is CASSLVSLNTEAFF. The CDR3 DNA sequence: TGTGCCAGCAGCTTAGTCTCCTTGAACACTGAAGCTTTCTTT.

The gene calls are TRBV7-7 and TRBJ2-2; 8 nucleotides align to TRBD1. There are 15 residues in the CDR3. Trimming cost V 3 bases and J 5 bases; bases outside gene matches: 5. Germline-derived CDR1 and CDR2 are SSHAT and FNYEAQ (reference sequence). CDR3 protein: CASSLTGDETGELFF. The CDR3 nucleotides read TGTGCCAGCAGCTTGACAGGGGACGAGACCGGGGAGCTGTTTTTT. Complete variable domain (other parts from reference TRBV7-7 and TRBJ2-2): GAGVSQSPRYKVTKRGQDVTLRCDPISSHATLYWYQQALGQGPEFLTYFNYEAQPDKSGLPSDRFSAERPEGSISTLTIQRTEQRDSAMYRCASSLTGDETGELFFGEGSRLTVL.

The rearrangement joins TRBV5-4 to TRBJ1-2; no clear D gene. Trimming pared 0 bases from V and 10 bases from J, leaving 16 bases between. The CDR3 has 14 amino acids. CDR1 and CDR2 (germline): SGHNT, YYREEE (reference sequence). As DNA, the CDR3 is TGTGCCAGCAGCTTGGTTGGGTCTAACGAGGTCTACACCTTC. This sequence encodes CASSLVGSNEVYTF.

V gene TRBV6-5 combines with J gene TRBJ2-7; D may be TRBD1 (5 bases). The CDR3 is 14 residues long. Between the trimmed V and J ends, which lost 0 bases and 2 bases, there was a span of 8 bases. From germline, CDR1 is MNHEY and CDR2 SVGAGI. Here the CDR3 DNA reads TGTGCCAGCAGTTACTCGGCAGGGCCCTACGAGCAGTACTTC. It translates to CASSYSAGPYEQYF.

The chain uses TRBV5-1 and TRBJ1-1; tentative D call: TRBD1 (6 bases). Germline V gene lookup returns CDR1 SGHRS and CDR2 YFSETQ. This CDR3 is 13 amino acids long. V lost 0 bases and J 4 bases, leaving 7 bases between the germline ends. CDR3 in DNA: TGCGCCAGCAGCTTGGAGGGGGGCACTGAAGCTTTCTTT. Protein sequence: CASSLEGGTEAFF.

J is TRBJ1-4 and V is TRBV2; D is possibly TRBD1 (6 bases). In germline, CDR1 is SNHLY, CDR2 FYNNEI. The CDR3 has 13 amino acids. Trimming left V 6 bases short and J 4 bases short, with 9 bases between. Here the CDR3 reads CASRTGHNEKLFF. In DNA, the CDR3 is TGTGCCAGCAGAACAGGGCATAATGAAAAACTGTTTTTT.

This clone was seen a single time. The chain couples TRBV4-1 to TRBJ2-7, with D perhaps matching TRBD1 (5 bases). The CDR3 spans 13 residues. CDR1 MGHRA and CDR2 YSYEKL come from the germline V gene. Trimming left V 1 base short and J 7 bases short, with 11 bases between. This chain's CDR3 is CASSQGGKEEQYF. CDR3 bases: TGCGCCAGCAGCCAAGGGGGCAAAGAAGAGCAGTACTTC.

The rearrangement uses TRBV25-1 and TRBJ1-1; D gene unclear. The CDR3 extends over 11 amino acids. Germline V gene sequence: CDR1 MGHDK, CDR2 SYGVNS. The V end was cut by 7 bases, the J end by 4 bases, with 7 bases between. CDR3 nucleotides: TGTGCCAGCACCAGTGGCACTGAAGCTTTCTTT. Its protein product is CASTSGTEAFF.

The rearrangement uses TRBV28 and TRBJ1-2; possibly TRBD1 for D (6 bases). V lost 7 bases to trimming and J lost 8 bases, with 20 bases between them. CDR1 and CDR2 (germline): MDHEN, SYDVKM. The CDR3 has 14 residues. The CDR3 here is CASTPLDSERGYTF. Written as DNA, the CDR3 is TGTGCCAGCACCCCATTGGACAGCGAGCGAGGCTACACCTTC.

The chain carries TRBV7-2 and TRBJ2-2; no clear D. The V end lost 1 base, the J end lost 0 bases, and 15 bases lay between the germline ends. Germline V gene lookup returns CDR1 SGHTA and CDR2 FQGNSA. The CDR3 extends over 18 amino acids. This chain's CDR3 is CASSLDGLPNANTGELFF. Here the CDR3 DNA reads TGTGCCAGCAGCTTAGATGGTCTACCAAACGCGAACACCGGGGAGCTGTTTTTT.

J is TRBJ2-7 and V is TRBV4-2; D possibly corresponds to TRBD2 (5 bases). The V gene's germline CDR1 is LGHNA and CDR2 YNFKEQ. With 4 bases removed from V and 3 bases from J, the gap between germline ends came to 13 bases. The CDR3 consists of 14 residues. The DNA of the CDR3 is TGTGCCAGCAGCCCATCCCGGGGTAACTACGAGCAGTACTTC. This translates into CASSPSRGNYEQYF.

This chain uses TRBV25-1 with TRBJ1-4; D unresolved. V was cut by 7 bases and J by 0 bases, with 3 bases left in between. The germline CDR1 and CDR2 sequences are MGHDK and SYGVNS. The CDR3 loop spans 12 amino acids. CDR3 in DNA: TGTGCCAGCACGTCAACTAATGAAAAACTGTTTTTT. Translating gives CASTSTNEKLFF.

This chain connects TRBV6-5 to TRBJ1-1; D is undetermined. The length of the CDR3 is 13 residues. The germline gives CDR1 MNHEY, CDR2 SVGAGI. Trimming cost V 2 bases and J 1 base, with 5 bases left between them. This CDR3 is CASSYTENTEAFF. The CDR3 nucleotides are TGTGCCAGCAGTTACACAGAGAACACTGAAGCTTTCTTT.

The V and J genes are TRBV4-1 and TRBJ2-7; D call uncertain. Germline V gives CDR1 MGHRA, CDR2 YSYEKL. The CDR3 length is 14 residues. Trimming left V 1 base short and J 0 bases short, with 7 bases between. CDR3 amino acids: CASSQGTVSYEQYF. The CDR3 nucleotides read TGCGCCAGCAGCCAAGGAACAGTCTCCTACGAGCAGTACTTC.

The chain employs TRBV10-1 and TRBJ2-5, with a possible D match to TRBD1 (5 bases). Trimming shortened V by 11 bases and J by 1 base, and 20 bases separated the two germline ends. The CDR3 has 15 residues. The germline V gene has CDR1 WNHNN and CDR2 SYGVQD (reference sequence). CDR3 bases: TGCGCCGGATTCTTGGGGCCTGGGTTCCAAGAGACCCAGTACTTC. Residues: CAGFLGPGFQETQYF.

V and J are TRBV7-6 and TRBJ2-2, with 13 bases fitting TRBD2. This CDR3 contains 19 residues. In germline, CDR1 is SGHVS, CDR2 FNYEAQ. After removal of 5 bases from V and 3 bases from J, the junction contained 12 bases not matched to a gene. This CDR3 reads CASSPTRGLAGPDTGELFF. CDR3 in DNA: TGTGCCAGCAGCCCCACCCGGGGACTAGCGGGGCCAGACACCGGGGAGCTGTTTTTT.

V and J are TRBV11-2 and TRBJ2-7, with 7 bases matching TRBD2. From germline, CDR1 is SGHAT and CDR2 FQNNGV. The CDR3 runs 13 residues. Trimming cost V 1 base and J 4 bases; bases outside gene matches: 1. The chain's CDR3 is CASSLGGGYEQYF. CDR3 nucleotides: TGTGCCAGCAGCTTAGGGGGGGGATACGAGCAGTACTTC.

The rearrangement joins TRBV6-6 to TRBJ2-2; D might be TRBD2 (6 bases). Germline CDR1 reads MNHNY; CDR2 reads SVGAGI (reference sequence). This CDR3 is 13 amino acids long. V dropped 8 bases and J dropped 5 bases, with 12 bases sitting between them. DNA of the CDR3: TGTGCCAGCCAGGGAGGTGGAACCGGGGAGCTGTTTTTT. Protein: CASQGGGTGELFF.

The chain recombines TRBV7-6 with TRBJ2-7; D unresolved. Germline V gene lookup returns CDR1 SGHVS and CDR2 FNYEAQ. This CDR3 contains 14 residues. With 1 base removed from V and 5 bases from J, the gap between germline ends came to 12 bases. CDR3 sequence: CASSLGIGSHEQYF. The DNA of the CDR3 is TGTGCCAGCAGCTTAGGTATAGGGTCCCACGAGCAGTACTTC.

The DNA of the CDR3 is TGTGCCAGTAGTATAGCCCCACCCGGGCTATACGAGCAGTACTTC. Residues: CASSIAPPGLYEQYF. The V gene is TRBV19, the J gene TRBJ2-7, with D hard to call. Germline V gene data show CDR1 as LNHDA and CDR2 as SQIVND (reference sequence). The CDR3 loop spans 15 amino acids. The V and J ends lost 1 base and 4 bases respectively, with 14 bases between them.

V usage is TRBV14 and J usage is TRBJ1-5; D is unresolved. Germline lookup yields CDR1 SGHDN and CDR2 FVKESK. This CDR3 region has 14 residues. The V end lost 0 bases, the J end lost 4 bases, and 7 bases lay between the germline ends. The CDR3 reads CASSQEGWNQPQHF. DNA for the CDR3: TGTGCCAGCAGCCAAGAAGGGTGGAATCAGCCCCAGCATTTT.

The rearrangement links TRBV7-6 to TRBJ2-7, with D possibly TRBD1 on 6 matching bases. Germline V gene lookup returns CDR1 SGHVS and CDR2 FNYEAQ. Trimming cost V 4 bases and J 2 bases, with 9 bases left between them. The CDR3 has 13 amino acids. The CDR3 region has the DNA TGTGCCAGCAGCTGGGACACCACCTACGAGCAGTACTTC. This sequence encodes CASSWDTTYEQYF.

The CDR3 is CAVANRGEETQYF. CDR3 nucleotide sequence: TGTGCCGTAGCGAACCGGGGGGAAGAGACCCAGTACTTC. The V gene is TRBV19, the J gene TRBJ2-5; 7 bases are a match to TRBD2. V lost 11 bases to trimming and J lost 3 bases; unmatched junction nucleotides: 9. The germline CDR1 and CDR2 sequences are LNHDA and SQIVND (reference sequence). The CDR3 covers 13 residues. Based on the CDR3 plus reference TRBV19 and TRBJ2-5, the full variable domain is DGGITQSPKYLFRKEGQNVTLSCEQNLNHDAMYWYRQDPGQGLRLIYYSQIVNDFQKGDIAEGYSVSREKKESFPLTVTSAQKNPTAFYLCAVANRGEETQYFGPGTRLLVL.

The gene calls are TRBV4-2 and TRBJ2-1; the D is unclear. Trimming shortened V by 0 bases and J by 7 bases, and 7 bases separated the two germline ends. In germline, CDR1 is LGHNA, CDR2 YNFKEQ. The length of the CDR3 is 13 residues. Written as DNA, the CDR3 is TGTGCCAGCAGCCAAGATAGAAAAAATGAGCAGTTCTTC. Protein product: CASSQDRKNEQFF.

The V gene is TRBV19, the J gene TRBJ1-1; TRBD1 might be the D (6 bases). Trimming took 5 bases from V and 4 from J, leaving 11 bases between them. The CDR3 loop spans 13 amino acids. CDR1 is LNHDA and CDR2 is SQIVND in the germline V gene (reference sequence). CDR3 nucleotide sequence: TGTGCCAGTAGTCCGGGACAACCCACTGAAGCTTTCTTT. It encodes CASSPGQPTEAFF. Based on the CDR3 plus reference TRBV19 and TRBJ1-1, the full variable domain is DGGITQSPKYLFRKEGQNVTLSCEQNLNHDAMYWYRQDPGQGLRLIYYSQIVNDFQKGDIAEGYSVSREKKESFPLTVTSAQKNPTAFYLCASSPGQPTEAFFGQGTRLTVV.

The V call is TRBV28, the J call TRBJ2-7; D tentatively fits TRBD1 or TRBD2 (5 bases each). The CDR3 loop spans 17 amino acids. Germline CDR1 is MDHEN and CDR2 is SYDVKM. The V gene lost 3 bases and the J gene lost 2 bases, with 20 bases spanning the gap. The CDR3 bases are TGTGCCAGCAGTTTCTCGGGACGGGGATCCCCTACCTACGAGCAGTACTTC. Encoded protein: CASSFSGRGSPTYEQYF.

The sample holds a few counts of this clone. The gene calls are TRBV12-5 and TRBJ1-2, with a tentative D call TRBD1 (5 bases). This CDR3 is 14 amino acids long. Germline-derived CDR1 and CDR2 are LGHNT and FRNRAP. V was clipped by 5 bases and J by 4 bases, with 14 bases between them. The DNA for the CDR3 is TGTGCTAGTGGTCCCGGACAACCGCTCTATGGCTACACCTTC. Translated: CASGPGQPLYGYTF.

This clone was seen a single time. V and J are TRBV19 and TRBJ2-7, with D perhaps TRBD1 (6 bases). Germline loops: CDR1 LNHDA, CDR2 SQIVND (reference sequence). The CDR3 has 13 residues. The V end was cut by 8 bases, the J end by 1 base, with 12 bases between. CDR3 region: CASAPDSSYEQYF. CDR3 sequence (DNA): TGTGCCAGTGCCCCGGACAGTTCCTACGAGCAGTACTTC.

The rearrangement links TRBV6-5 to TRBJ2-7; D remains ambiguous. Trimming left V 0 bases short and J 1 base short, with 7 bases between. The CDR3 is 14 residues long. Germline V lookup: CDR1 MNHEY, CDR2 SVGAGI. CDR3 sequence (DNA): TGTGCCAGCAGTTACTCGTCTAGTTCCTACGAGCAGTACTTC. Amino acid sequence: CASSYSSSSYEQYF.

This clone appeared once. The V gene is TRBV27, the J gene TRBJ2-7; possibly TRBD2 for D (6 bases). Germline CDR1 is MNHEY and CDR2 is SMNVEV (reference sequence). CDR3 length: 14 amino acids. The V and J ends lost 4 bases and 0 bases respectively, with 10 bases between them. The CDR3, as DNA: TGTGCCAGCAGTTGGGCCGGGAGCTCCTACGAGCAGTACTTC. Encoded protein: CASSWAGSSYEQYF.